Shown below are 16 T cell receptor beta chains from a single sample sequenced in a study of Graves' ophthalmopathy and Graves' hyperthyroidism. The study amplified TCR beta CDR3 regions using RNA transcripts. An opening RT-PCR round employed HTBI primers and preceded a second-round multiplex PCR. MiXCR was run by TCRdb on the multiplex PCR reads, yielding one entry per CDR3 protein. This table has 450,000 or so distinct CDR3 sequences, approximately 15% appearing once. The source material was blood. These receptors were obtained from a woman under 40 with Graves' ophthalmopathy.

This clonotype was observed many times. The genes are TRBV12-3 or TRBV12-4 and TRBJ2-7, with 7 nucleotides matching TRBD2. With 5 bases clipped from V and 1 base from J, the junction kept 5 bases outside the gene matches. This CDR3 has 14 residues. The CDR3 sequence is CASSPRRGSYEQYF. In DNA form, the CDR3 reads TGTGCCAGCAGTCCCCGGCGGGGGTCCTACGAGCAGTACTTC.

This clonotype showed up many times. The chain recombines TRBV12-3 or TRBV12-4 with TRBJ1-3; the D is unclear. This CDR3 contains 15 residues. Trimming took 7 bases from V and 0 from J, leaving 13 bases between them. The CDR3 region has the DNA TGTGCCAGCACCCTTGCGAGTTTCTCTGGAAACACCATATATTTT. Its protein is CASTLASFSGNTIYF.

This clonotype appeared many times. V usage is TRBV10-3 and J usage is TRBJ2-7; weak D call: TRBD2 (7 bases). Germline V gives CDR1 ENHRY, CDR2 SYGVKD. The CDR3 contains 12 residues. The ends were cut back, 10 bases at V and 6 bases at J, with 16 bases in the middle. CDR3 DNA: TGTGCCACCCGGGGGGCCGGGGGCGAGCAGTACTTC. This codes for CATRGAGGEQYF.

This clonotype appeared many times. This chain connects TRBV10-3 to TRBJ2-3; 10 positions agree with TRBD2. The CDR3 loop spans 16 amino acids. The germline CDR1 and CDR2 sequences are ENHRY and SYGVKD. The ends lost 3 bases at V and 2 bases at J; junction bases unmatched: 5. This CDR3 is CAISDRTSGSTDTQYF. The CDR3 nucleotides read TGTGCCATCAGTGATAGGACTAGCGGATCCACAGATACGCAGTATTTT.

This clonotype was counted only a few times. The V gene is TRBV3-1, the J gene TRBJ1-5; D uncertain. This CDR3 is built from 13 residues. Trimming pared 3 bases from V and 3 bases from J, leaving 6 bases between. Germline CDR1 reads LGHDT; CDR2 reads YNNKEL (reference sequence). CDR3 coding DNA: TGTGCCAGCAGCCAGAGGGACAATCAGCCCCAGCATTTT. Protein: CASSQRDNQPQHF.

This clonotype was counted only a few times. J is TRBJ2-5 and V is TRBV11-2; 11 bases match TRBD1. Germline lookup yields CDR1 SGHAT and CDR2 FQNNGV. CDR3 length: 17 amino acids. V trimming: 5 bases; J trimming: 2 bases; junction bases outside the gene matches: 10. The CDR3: CASSRTGTGGGQETQYF. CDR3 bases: TGTGCCAGCAGCCGAACCGGGACAGGGGGTGGACAAGAGACCCAGTACTTC.

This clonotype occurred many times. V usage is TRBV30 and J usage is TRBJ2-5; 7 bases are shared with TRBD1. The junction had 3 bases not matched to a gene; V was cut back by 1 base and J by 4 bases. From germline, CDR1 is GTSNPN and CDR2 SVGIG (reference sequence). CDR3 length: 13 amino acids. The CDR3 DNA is TGTGCCTGGAGTGGAAGGGGGCGAGAGACCCAGTACTTC. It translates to CAWSGRGRETQYF.

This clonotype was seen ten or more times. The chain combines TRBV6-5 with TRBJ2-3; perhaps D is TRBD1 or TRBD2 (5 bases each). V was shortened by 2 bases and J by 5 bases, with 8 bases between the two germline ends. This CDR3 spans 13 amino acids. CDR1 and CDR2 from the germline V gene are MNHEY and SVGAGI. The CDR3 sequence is CASSYGAGDTQYF. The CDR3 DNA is TGTGCCAGCAGTTACGGGGCGGGAGATACGCAGTATTTT.

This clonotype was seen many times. The CDR3 coding sequence is TGTGCCAGTAGTGTCACAGGGGGCCGGACTGAAGCTTTCTTT. Amino acid sequence: CASSVTGGRTEAFF. The J gene is TRBJ1-1, the V gene TRBV19; 9 bases fit TRBD1. The V segment lost 5 bases and the J segment 5 bases; nucleotides outside the gene matches: 6. The CDR3 length is 14 residues. From germline, CDR1 is LNHDA and CDR2 SQIVND (reference sequence).

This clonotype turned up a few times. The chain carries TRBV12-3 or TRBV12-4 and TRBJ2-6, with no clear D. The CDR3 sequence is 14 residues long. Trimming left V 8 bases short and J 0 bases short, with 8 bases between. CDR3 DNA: TGTGCCAGCGGACCGGTCTCTGGGGCCAACGTCCTGACTTTC. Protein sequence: CASGPVSGANVLTF.

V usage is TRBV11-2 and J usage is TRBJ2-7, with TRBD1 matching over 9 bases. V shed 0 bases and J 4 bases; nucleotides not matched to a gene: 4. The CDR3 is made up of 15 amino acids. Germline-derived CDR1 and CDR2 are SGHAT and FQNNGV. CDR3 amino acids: CASSLEQGAGYEQYF. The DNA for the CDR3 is TGTGCCAGCAGCTTAGAACAGGGGGCCGGGTACGAGCAGTACTTC.

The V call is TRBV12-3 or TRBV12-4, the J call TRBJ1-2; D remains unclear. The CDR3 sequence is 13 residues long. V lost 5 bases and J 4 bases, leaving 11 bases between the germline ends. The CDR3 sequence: CASSADGLYGYTF. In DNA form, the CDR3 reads TGTGCCAGCAGTGCCGATGGACTCTATGGCTACACCTTC.

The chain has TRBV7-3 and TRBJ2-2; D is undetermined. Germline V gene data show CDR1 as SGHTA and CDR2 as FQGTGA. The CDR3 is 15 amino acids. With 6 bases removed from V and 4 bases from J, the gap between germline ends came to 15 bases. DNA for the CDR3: TGTGCCAGCAGTTTCTACCGGGTCGGCACCGGGGAGCTGTTTTTT. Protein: CASSFYRVGTGELFF.

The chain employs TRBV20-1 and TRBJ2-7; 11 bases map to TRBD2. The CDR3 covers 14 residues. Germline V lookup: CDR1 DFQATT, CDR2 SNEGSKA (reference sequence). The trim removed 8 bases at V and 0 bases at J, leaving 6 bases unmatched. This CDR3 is CSSTTSGDSYEQYF. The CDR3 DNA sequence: TGCAGTTCTACGACTAGCGGGGACTCCTACGAGCAGTACTTC.

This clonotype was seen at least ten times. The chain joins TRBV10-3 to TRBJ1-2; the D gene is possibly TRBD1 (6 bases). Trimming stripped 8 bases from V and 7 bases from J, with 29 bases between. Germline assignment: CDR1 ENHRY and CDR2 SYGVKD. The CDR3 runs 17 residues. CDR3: CAIGVIGQPHLTGGYTF. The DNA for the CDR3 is TGTGCCATCGGAGTTATCGGACAGCCTCACCTTACGGGTGGCTACACCTTC.

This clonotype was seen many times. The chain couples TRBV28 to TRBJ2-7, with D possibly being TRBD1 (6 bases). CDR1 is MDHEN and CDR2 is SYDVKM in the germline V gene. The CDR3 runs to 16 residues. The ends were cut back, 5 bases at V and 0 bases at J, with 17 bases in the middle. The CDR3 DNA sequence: TGTGCCAGCAGTGCCAAAACAGGGTTAGGCTCCTACGAGCAGTACTTC. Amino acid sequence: CASSAKTGLGSYEQYF.